This T cell receptor beta chain was sequenced in a study of T cell responses to AZD1222 COVID-19 vaccine. Profiled with immunoSEQ multiplex PCR; TCRdb holds only in-frame clones, not every one. The sample lists around 70,000 clones, 60% to 85% occurring once. V was shortened by 4 bases and J by 1 base, with 5 bases between the two germline ends. The CDR3 is made up of 13 amino acids. Per germline, CDR1 MNHEY and CDR2 SVGEGT. A remark on this clone: Its antigen is not identified.

Study-level points and caveats: Sampling that yielded the repertoires occurred only after the peak T cell response. In a largely white British group with more females than males, clonal diversity was possibly underestimated. Compared with day 0, the breadth and depth of the Spike-specific TCR repertoire rose significantly after two doses of AZD1222. Only a handful of individuals given AZD1222 were seropositive at baseline.

The chain joins TRBV6-2 or TRBV6-3 to TRBJ1-3; no clear D. Material: peripheral blood, obtained on day 0 of AZD1222 vaccination. The clonotype was recovered from an adult in good health. This CDR3 is CASSSESGNTIYF. CDR3 coding DNA: TGTGCCAGCAGTTCCGAATCTGGAAACACCATATATTTT.